Sequencing of this T cell receptor beta chain was carried out in a study of tumor and adjacent non-tumor tissue in lung cancer. Overall study: Patients were aged about 30 to 76, ten or so men and about five women, stage I to III. Around 4.5 million productive TCRbeta reads were obtained per sample on average.

RNA was extracted from bulk tissue without any cell sorting. This non-tumor lung sample came from over 3 cm beyond the tumor edge. As concerns this clonotype: A read error is likely, as this CDR3 ends without the conserved phenylalanine or tryptophan.

V lost 7 bases and J lost 8; bases outside the gene matches: 13. The germline V gene has CDR1 MGHRA and CDR2 YSYEKL. The CDR3 is made up of 16 amino acids. Three rounds of nested PCR, following a modified ARM-PCR protocol, produced the TCRbeta library. MiXCR was run by TCRdb on the multiplex PCR reads, yielding one entry per CDR3 protein. Counted here are more than 60,000 distinct CDR3 sequences, around 76% occurring once; the ten biggest clones make up under 55%. V and J are TRBV4-1 and TRBJ1-6, with 8 nucleotides matching TRBD1. The sample consisted of distant non-tumor lung tissue. The TCR was taken from a man in his 60s with non-small cell lung cancer. As DNA, the CDR3 is TGCGCCAGCAACCATGTTGGACAGGGTCAGGATTCACCCCTCCACTAT. It encodes CASNHVGQGQDSPLHY.